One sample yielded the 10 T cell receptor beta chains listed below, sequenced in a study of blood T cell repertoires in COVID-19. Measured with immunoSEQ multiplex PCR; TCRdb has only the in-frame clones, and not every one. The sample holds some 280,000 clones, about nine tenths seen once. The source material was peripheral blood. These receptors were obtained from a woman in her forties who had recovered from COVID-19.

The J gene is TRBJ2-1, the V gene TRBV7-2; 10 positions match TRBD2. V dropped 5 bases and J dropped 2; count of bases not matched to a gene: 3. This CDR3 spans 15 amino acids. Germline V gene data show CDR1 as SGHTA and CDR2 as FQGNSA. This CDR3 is CASSPTSGPYNEQFF. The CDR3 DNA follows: TGTGCCAGCAGCCCGACTAGCGGGCCCTACAATGAGCAGTTCTTC.

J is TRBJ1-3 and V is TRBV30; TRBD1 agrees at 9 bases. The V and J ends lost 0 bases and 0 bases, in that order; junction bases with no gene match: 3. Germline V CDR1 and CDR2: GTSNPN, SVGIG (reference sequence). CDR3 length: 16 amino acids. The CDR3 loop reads CAWSVGDRVSGNTIYF. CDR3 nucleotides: TGTGCCTGGAGTGTCGGGGACAGGGTCTCTGGAAACACCATATATTTT.

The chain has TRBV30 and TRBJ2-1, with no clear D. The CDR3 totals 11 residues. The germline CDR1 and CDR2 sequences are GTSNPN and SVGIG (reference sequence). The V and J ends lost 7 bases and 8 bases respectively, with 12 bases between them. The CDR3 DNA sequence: TGTGCCTCCCCGATGGGCCATGAGCAGTTCTTC. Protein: CASPMGHEQFF.

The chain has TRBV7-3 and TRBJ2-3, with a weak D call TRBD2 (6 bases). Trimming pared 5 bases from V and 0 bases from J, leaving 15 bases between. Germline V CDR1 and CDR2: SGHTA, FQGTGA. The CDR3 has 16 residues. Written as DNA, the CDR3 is TGTGCCAGCAGCCTCACGCTAAGCGGGAGCACAGATACGCAGTATTTT. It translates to CASSLTLSGSTDTQYF. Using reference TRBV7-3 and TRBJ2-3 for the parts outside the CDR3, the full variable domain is GAGVSQTPSNKVTEKGKYVELRCDPISGHTALYWYRQSLGQGPEFLIYFQGTGAADDSGLPNDRFFAVRPEGSVSTLKIQRTERGDSAVYLCASSLTLSGSTDTQYFGPGTRLTVL.

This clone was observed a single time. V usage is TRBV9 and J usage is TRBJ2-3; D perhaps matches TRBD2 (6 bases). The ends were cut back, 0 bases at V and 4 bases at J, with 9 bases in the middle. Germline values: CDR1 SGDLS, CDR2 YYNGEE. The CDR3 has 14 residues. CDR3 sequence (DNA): TGTGCCAGCAGCGTAGCGGGAGTGGCAGATACGCAGTATTTT. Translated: CASSVAGVADTQYF. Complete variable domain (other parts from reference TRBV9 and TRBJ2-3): DSGVTQTPKHLITATGQRVTLRCSPRSGDLSVYWYQQSLDQGLQFLIQYYNGEERAKGNILERFSAQQFPDLHSELNLSSLELGDSALYFCASSVAGVADTQYFGPGTRLTVL.

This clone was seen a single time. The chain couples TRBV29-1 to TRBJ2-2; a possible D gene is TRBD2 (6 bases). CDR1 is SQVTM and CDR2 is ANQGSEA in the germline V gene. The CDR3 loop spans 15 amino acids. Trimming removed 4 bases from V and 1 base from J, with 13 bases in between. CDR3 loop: CSVGGGMGNTGELFF. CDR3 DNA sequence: TGCAGCGTTGGAGGCGGGATGGGGAACACCGGGGAGCTGTTTTTT.

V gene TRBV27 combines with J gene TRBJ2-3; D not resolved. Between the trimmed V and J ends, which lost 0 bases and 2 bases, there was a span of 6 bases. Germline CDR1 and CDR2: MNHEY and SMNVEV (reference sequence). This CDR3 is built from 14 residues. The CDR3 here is CASSLSGTTDTQYF. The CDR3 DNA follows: TGTGCCAGCAGTTTATCGGGCACCACAGATACGCAGTATTTT.

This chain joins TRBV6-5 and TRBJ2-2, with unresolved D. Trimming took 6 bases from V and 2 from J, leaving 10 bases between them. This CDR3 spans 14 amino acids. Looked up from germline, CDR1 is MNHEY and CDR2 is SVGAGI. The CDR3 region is CASRTYTNTGELFF. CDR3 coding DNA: TGTGCCAGCAGGACATATACCAACACCGGGGAGCTGTTTTTT.

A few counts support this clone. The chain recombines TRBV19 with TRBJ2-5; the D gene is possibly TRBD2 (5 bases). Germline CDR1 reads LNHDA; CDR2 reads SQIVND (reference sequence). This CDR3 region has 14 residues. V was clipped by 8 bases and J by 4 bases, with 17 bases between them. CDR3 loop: CASSKGASRETQYF. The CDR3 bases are TGTGCCAGTTCGAAGGGAGCATCACGAGAGACCCAGTACTTC.

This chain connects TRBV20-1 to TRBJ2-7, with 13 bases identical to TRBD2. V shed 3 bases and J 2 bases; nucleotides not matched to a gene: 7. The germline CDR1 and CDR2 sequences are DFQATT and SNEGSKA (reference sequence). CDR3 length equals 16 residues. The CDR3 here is CSASRTSGSLPYEQYF. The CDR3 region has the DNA TGCAGTGCTAGTAGGACTAGCGGGAGTTTACCCTACGAGCAGTACTTC.